These 22 T cell receptor beta chains were sequenced from one sample in a study of blood T cell repertoires in COVID-19. Profiling relied on immunoSEQ multiplex PCR, and the TCRdb table lists in-frame clones only, not all of them. Among some 100,000 clones listed, approximately 80% were seen once. Sample: peripheral blood. Receptor source: an older woman with acute or convalescent COVID-19.

V and J are TRBV5-5 and TRBJ2-7; 7 positions match TRBD2. J gave up 3 bases and V 0 bases, and 6 bases lay outside the gene matches. This CDR3 is built from 15 residues. Germline V gene sequence: CDR1 SGHKS, CDR2 YYEKEE (reference sequence). The CDR3 nucleotides read TGTGCCAGCAGCTTGGCGAGTCGGGGGGACTACGAGCAGTACGTC. This sequence encodes CASSLASRGDYEQYV.

This chain connects TRBV2 to TRBJ1-5; 8 nucleotides align to TRBD1. This CDR3 region has 14 residues. The germline CDR1 and CDR2 sequences are SNHLY and FYNNEI. The V segment lost 1 base and the J segment 7 bases; nucleotides outside the gene matches: 3. The CDR3 bases are TGTGCCAGCAGTGAAGGCAGGGGGCAACAGCCCCAGCATTTT. This encodes CASSEGRGQQPQHF.

The CDR3 bases are TGTGCCAGCAGTGCAGTCGTGGTCAAGAGGGAGCTGTTTTTT. Translation: CASSAVVVKRELFF. The chain links TRBV28 to TRBJ2-2; D is uncertain. Trimming took off 5 bases at V and 9 bases at J, with 16 bases between the two ends. The CDR3 has 14 residues. Germline V gene data show CDR1 as MDHEN and CDR2 as SYDVKM.

V and J are TRBV25-1 and TRBJ1-1; tentatively, D is TRBD1 (6 bases). Germline V gives CDR1 MGHDK, CDR2 SYGVNS. V lost 0 bases to trimming and J lost 6 bases, with 11 bases between them. The CDR3 sequence is 14 residues long. The CDR3 bases are TGTGCCAGCAGTGAATATTACAGGGCCGCTGAAGCTTTCTTT. It specifies CASSEYYRAAEAFF.

The chain is built from TRBV3-1 (or the pseudogene TRBV3-2) and TRBJ2-3; D might be TRBD2 (5 bases). Germline V gene data show CDR1 as LGHDT and CDR2 as YNNKEL (reference sequence). Trimming left V 8 bases short and J 2 bases short, with 17 bases between. This CDR3 spans 15 amino acids. The CDR3 DNA reads TGTGCCAGCCTCTCTTCGGGATCCCCCACAGATACGCAGTATTTT. Translating it yields CASLSSGSPTDTQYF.

The rearrangement links TRBV5-5 to TRBJ1-3; possibly TRBD1 for D (6 bases). The V end lost 6 bases, the J end lost 9 bases, and 25 bases lay between the germline ends. The germline CDR1 and CDR2 sequences are SGHKS and YYEKEE (reference sequence). The CDR3 runs to 16 residues. For the CDR3, the DNA is TGTGCCAGCAATTCGCCCCAGACAGGCCACTCCGGCACCATATATTTT. Encoded protein: CASNSPQTGHSGTIYF. Full variable domain (remainder filled in from reference TRBV5-5 and TRBJ1-3): DAGVTQSPTHLIKTRGQQVTLRCSPISGHKSVSWYQQVLGQGPQFIFQYYEKEERGRGNFPDRFSARQFPNYSSELNVNALLLGDSALYLCASNSPQTGHSGTIYFGEGSWLTVV.

The rearrangement links TRBV18 to TRBJ2-7; 9 bases line up with TRBD1. The V gene end was trimmed by 2 bases and the J gene end by 4 bases; junction bases not matched to a gene: 3. The CDR3 length is 14 residues. Germline V lookup: CDR1 KGHSH, CDR2 LQKENI. The CDR3 is CASSPGTGSYEQYF. The CDR3 region has the DNA TGTGCCAGCTCACCAGGGACAGGGAGTTACGAGCAGTACTTC.

The chain couples TRBV28 to TRBJ1-2; 10 bases align to TRBD1. This CDR3 is built from 14 residues. Trimming removed 6 bases from V and 8 bases from J; junction bases left unmatched: 9. The germline V gene encodes CDR1 MDHEN and CDR2 SYDVKM. As DNA, the CDR3 is TGTGCCAGCAGCCTACGACAGGGGGCAGAAGGCTACACCTTC. Translating it yields CASSLRQGAEGYTF.

The genes are TRBV12-3 or TRBV12-4 and TRBJ1-1, with 7 bases lining up with TRBD1. The CDR3 totals 13 residues. J lost 11 bases, V lost 4 bases, and 10 bases had no gene match. The CDR3 is CASSSTTGWGAFF. CDR3 nucleotide sequence: TGTGCCAGCAGTTCCACGACAGGGTGGGGGGCTTTCTTT.

The chain joins TRBV5-1 to TRBJ2-7, with 9 bases identical to TRBD1. The CDR3 loop spans 16 amino acids. The germline CDR1 and CDR2 sequences are SGHRS and YFSETQ. Unmatched junction bases numbered 11, after V lost 0 bases and J lost 7 bases. The CDR3 is CASSLGLGTGFGEQYV. CDR3 nucleotide sequence: TGCGCCAGCAGCTTGGGCCTCGGGACAGGGTTTGGGGAGCAGTACGTC.

V gene TRBV10-3 combines with J gene TRBJ2-1, with 12 bases fitting TRBD2. The CDR3 sequence is 14 residues long. J lost 5 bases, V lost 6 bases, and 2 bases had no gene match. In germline, CDR1 is ENHRY, CDR2 SYGVKD. The CDR3: CAIRTSGGDNEQFF. DNA for the CDR3: TGTGCCATCAGGACTAGCGGGGGAGACAATGAGCAGTTCTTC.

This chain connects TRBV5-8 to TRBJ1-5; D remains unclear. CDR1 is SGHTS and CDR2 is YDEGEE in the germline V gene. The V gene lost 4 bases and the J gene lost 5 bases, with 16 bases spanning the gap. The CDR3 consists of 15 residues. CDR3 nucleotide sequence: TGTGCCAGCAGCCATACGAGGCGCGGGGATCAGCCCCAGCATTTT. Its protein is CASSHTRRGDQPQHF.

This clone was seen a few times. The chain links TRBV19 to TRBJ2-1, with D unclear. This CDR3 comprises 14 residues. V lost 1 base and J 3 bases, leaving 7 bases between the germline ends. The V gene's germline CDR1 is LNHDA and CDR2 SQIVND (reference sequence). For the CDR3, the DNA is TGTGCCAGTAGTATAGGGCACGACTACAATGAGCAGTTCTTC. Translation gives CASSIGHDYNEQFF.

The chain recombines TRBV10-3 with TRBJ1-2; D is possibly TRBD1 (6 bases). This CDR3 spans 15 amino acids. From germline, CDR1 is ENHRY and CDR2 SYGVKD. The V and J ends lost 0 bases and 4 bases respectively, with 12 bases between them. The CDR3 DNA reads TGTGCCATCAGTGAGTCGGGGGGGCCTCCCTATGGCTACACCTTC. This codes for CAISESGGPPYGYTF.

This clone has more than one count but fewer than ten. This chain uses TRBV4-3 with TRBJ1-5; D perhaps matches TRBD1 (6 bases). Germline CDR1 LGHNA, CDR2 YSLEER. V shed 0 bases and J shed 0 bases, with 9 bases lying between them. The CDR3 is made up of 16 amino acids. The CDR3 bases are TGCGCCAGCAGCCAAGATCAGGGGTTTAGCAATCAGCCCCAGCATTTT. It encodes CASSQDQGFSNQPQHF.

The V call is TRBV19, the J call TRBJ2-3, with D possibly TRBD1 on 6 matching bases. The CDR3 loop spans 13 amino acids. The germline V gene has CDR1 LNHDA and CDR2 SQIVND (reference sequence). Trimming stripped 7 bases from V and 0 bases from J, with 8 bases between. The CDR3 sequence is CASKDRSTDTQYF. Here the CDR3 DNA reads TGTGCCAGTAAGGACAGAAGCACAGATACGCAGTATTTT.

This chain links TRBV14 with TRBJ2-2; 7 bases line up with TRBD1. Germline V gene data show CDR1 as SGHDN and CDR2 as FVKESK. The CDR3 totals 16 residues. After removal of 3 bases from V and 0 bases from J, the junction contained 4 bases not matched to a gene. The chain's CDR3 is CASSQGQPSNTGELFF. CDR3 DNA: TGTGCCAGCAGCCAGGGACAGCCTTCGAACACCGGGGAGCTGTTTTTT.

The V gene is TRBV5-1, the J gene TRBJ1-1; D perhaps matches TRBD1 (5 bases). CDR3 length equals 13 residues. The V gene lost 6 bases and the J gene lost 4 bases, with 13 bases spanning the gap. Germline values: CDR1 SGHRS, CDR2 YFSETQ. The CDR3 loop reads CASKTAPSTEAFF. The CDR3 region has the DNA TGCGCCAGCAAGACAGCGCCGAGCACTGAAGCTTTCTTT.

This chain connects TRBV27 to TRBJ1-2; perhaps TRBD1 as D (6 bases). The CDR3 consists of 15 residues. V gave up 2 bases and J gave up 3 bases, with 13 bases separating them. Per germline, CDR1 MNHEY and CDR2 SMNVEV (reference sequence). CDR3 residues: CASSLANQGYYGYTF. The CDR3 DNA follows: TGTGCCAGCAGTTTAGCCAACCAGGGGTACTATGGCTACACCTTC.

The chain joins TRBV9 to TRBJ1-2, with D tentatively TRBD1 (5 bases). This CDR3 has 14 residues. Trimming removed 4 bases from V and 0 bases from J, with 10 bases in between. Germline CDR1 reads SGDLS; CDR2 reads YYNGEE. CDR3 DNA: TGTGCCAGCAGCCCACAGGTGTCTAACTATGGCTACACCTTC. It translates to CASSPQVSNYGYTF.

The rearrangement uses TRBV28 and TRBJ1-4; unclear D gene. The V end lost 3 bases, the J end lost 10 bases, and 9 bases lay between the germline ends. Germline V CDR1 and CDR2: MDHEN, SYDVKM. CDR3 length: 12 amino acids. CDR3 in amino acids: CASSLVQSKLFF. The CDR3 DNA reads TGTGCCAGCAGTTTGGTACAGTCAAAACTGTTTTTT.

This clone has just a few counts. The V gene is TRBV19, the J gene TRBJ1-2; D remains ambiguous. CDR1 LNHDA and CDR2 SQIVND come from the germline V gene (reference sequence). The V gene lost 3 bases and the J gene lost 4 bases, with 9 bases spanning the gap. The CDR3 has 13 amino acids. The CDR3 protein is CASSIILSYGYTF. In nucleotides, the CDR3 is TGTGCCAGTAGTATTATCTTATCCTATGGCTACACCTTC.